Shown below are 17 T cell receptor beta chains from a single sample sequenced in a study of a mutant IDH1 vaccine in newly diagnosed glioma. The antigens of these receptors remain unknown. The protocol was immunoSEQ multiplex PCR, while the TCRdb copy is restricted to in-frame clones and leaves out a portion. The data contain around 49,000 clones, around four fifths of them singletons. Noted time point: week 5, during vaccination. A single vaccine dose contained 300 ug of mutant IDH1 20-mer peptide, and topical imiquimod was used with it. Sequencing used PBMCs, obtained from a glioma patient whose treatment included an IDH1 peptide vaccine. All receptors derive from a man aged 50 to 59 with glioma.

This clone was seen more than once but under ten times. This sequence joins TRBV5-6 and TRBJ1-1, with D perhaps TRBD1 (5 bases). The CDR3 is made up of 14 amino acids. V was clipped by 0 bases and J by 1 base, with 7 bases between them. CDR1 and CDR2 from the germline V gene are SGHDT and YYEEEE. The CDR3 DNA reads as TGTGCCAGCAGCTTGGACGGGACGAACACTGAAGCTTTCTTT. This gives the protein CASSLDGTNTEAFF.

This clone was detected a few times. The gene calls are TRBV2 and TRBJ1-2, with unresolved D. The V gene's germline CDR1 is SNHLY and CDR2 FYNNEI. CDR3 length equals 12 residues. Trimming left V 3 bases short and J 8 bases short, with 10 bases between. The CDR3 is CASSEMQAGYTF. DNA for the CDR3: TGTGCCAGCAGTGAGATGCAGGCCGGCTACACCTTC.

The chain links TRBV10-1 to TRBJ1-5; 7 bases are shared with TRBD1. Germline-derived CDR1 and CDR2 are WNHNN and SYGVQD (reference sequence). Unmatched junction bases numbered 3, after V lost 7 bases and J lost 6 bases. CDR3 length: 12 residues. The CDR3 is CASTGGGQPQHF. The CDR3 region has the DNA TGCGCCAGCACAGGGGGGGGTCAGCCCCAGCATTTT.

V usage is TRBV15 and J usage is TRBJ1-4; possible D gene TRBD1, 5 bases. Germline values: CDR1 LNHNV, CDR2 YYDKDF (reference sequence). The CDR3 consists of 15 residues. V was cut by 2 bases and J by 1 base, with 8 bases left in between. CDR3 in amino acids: CATSRRRGTNEKLFF. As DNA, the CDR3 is TGTGCCACCAGCAGAAGGAGGGGAACTAATGAAAAACTGTTTTTT.

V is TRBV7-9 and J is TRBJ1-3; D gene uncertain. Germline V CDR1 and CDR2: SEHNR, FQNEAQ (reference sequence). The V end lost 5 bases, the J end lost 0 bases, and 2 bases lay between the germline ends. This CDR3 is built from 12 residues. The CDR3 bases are TGTGCCAGCAGCATCTCTGGAAACACCATATATTTT. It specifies CASSISGNTIYF.

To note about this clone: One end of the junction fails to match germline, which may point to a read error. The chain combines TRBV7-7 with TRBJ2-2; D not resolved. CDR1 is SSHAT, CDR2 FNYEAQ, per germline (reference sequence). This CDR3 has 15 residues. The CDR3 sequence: CASSPDGTYTGELFF. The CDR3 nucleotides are TGTGCTAGCAGCCCCGATGGCACCTACACCGGGGAGCTGTTTTTT.

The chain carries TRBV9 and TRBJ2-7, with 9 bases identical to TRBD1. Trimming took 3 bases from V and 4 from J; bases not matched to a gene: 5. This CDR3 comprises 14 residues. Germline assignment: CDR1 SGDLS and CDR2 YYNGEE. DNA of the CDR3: TGTGCCAGCAGCGGATCGGGACAGGGTTACGAGCAGTACTTC. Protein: CASSGSGQGYEQYF.

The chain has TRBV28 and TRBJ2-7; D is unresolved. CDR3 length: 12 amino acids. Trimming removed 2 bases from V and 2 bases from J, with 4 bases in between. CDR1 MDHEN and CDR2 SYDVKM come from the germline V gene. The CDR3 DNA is TGTGCCAGCAGTTTACAGACCTACGAGCAGTACTTC. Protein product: CASSLQTYEQYF. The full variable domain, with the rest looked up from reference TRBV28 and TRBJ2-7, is DVKVTQSSRYLVKRTGEKVFLECVQDMDHENMFWYRQDPGLGLRLIYFSYDVKMKEKGDIPEGYSVSREKKERFSLILESASTNQTSMYLCASSLQTYEQYFGPGTRLTVT.

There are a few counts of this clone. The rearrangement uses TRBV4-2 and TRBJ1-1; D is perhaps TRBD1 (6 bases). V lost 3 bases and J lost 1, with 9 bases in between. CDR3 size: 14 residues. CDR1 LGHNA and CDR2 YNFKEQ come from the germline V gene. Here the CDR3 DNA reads TGTGCCAGCAGCCAGTCGACAGGGAACACTGAAGCTTTCTTT. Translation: CASSQSTGNTEAFF.

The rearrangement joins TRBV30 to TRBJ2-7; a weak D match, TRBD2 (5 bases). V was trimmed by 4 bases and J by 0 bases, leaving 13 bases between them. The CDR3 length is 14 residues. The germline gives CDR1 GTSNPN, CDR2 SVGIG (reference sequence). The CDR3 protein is CAWTRTASSYEQYF. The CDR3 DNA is TGTGCCTGGACCCGGACTGCTAGCTCCTACGAGCAGTACTTC.

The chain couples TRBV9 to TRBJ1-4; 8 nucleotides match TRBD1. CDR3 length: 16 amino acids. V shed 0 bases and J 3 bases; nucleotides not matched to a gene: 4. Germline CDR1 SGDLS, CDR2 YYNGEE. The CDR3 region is CASSVGQGASNEKLFF. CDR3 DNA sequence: TGTGCCAGCAGCGTAGGGCAGGGGGCCTCTAATGAAAAACTGTTTTTT. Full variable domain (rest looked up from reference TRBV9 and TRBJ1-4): DSGVTQTPKHLITATGQRVTLRCSPRSGDLSVYWYQQSLDQGLQFLIQYYNGEERAKGNILERFSAQQFPDLHSELNLSSLELGDSALYFCASSVGQGASNEKLFFGSGTQLSVL.

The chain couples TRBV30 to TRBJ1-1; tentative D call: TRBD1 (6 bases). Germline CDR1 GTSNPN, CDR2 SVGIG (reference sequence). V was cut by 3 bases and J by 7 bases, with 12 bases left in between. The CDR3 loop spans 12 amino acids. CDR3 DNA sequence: TGTGCCTGGAGGACAGGATCACTTGAAGCTTTCTTT. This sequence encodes CAWRTGSLEAFF.

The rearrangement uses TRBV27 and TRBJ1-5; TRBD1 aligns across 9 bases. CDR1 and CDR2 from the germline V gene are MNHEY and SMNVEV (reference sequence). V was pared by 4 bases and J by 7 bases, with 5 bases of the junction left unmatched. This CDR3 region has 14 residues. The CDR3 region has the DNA TGTGCCAGCAGTTCAGGGACAGGGCGGCAGCCCCAGCATTTT. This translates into CASSSGTGRQPQHF.

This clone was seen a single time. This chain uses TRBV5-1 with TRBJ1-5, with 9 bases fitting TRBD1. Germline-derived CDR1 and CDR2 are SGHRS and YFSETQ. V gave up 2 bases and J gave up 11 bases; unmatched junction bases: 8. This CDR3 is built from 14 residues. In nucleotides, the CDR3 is TGCGCCAGCAGCTTTGGGACAGGGTCATCAGCCCAGCATTTT. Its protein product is CASSFGTGSSAQHF.

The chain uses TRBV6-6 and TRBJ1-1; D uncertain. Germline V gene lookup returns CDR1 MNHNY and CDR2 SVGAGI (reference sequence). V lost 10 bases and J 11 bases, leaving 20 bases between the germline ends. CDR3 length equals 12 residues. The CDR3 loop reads CATSLGGRPAFF. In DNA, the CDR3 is TGTGCCACTTCTCTCGGAGGGCGGCCTGCTTTCTTT.

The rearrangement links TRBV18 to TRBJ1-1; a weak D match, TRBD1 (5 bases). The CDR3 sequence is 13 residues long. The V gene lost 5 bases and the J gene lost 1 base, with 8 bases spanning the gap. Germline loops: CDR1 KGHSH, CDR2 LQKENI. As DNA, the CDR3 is TGTGCCAGCTCAGCCGACAGGAACACTGAAGCTTTCTTT. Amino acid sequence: CASSADRNTEAFF.

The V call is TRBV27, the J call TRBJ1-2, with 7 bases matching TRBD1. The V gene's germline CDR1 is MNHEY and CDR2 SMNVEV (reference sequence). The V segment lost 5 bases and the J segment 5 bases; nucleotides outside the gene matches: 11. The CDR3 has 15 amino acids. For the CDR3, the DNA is TGTGCCAGCAGTCGAGTCCGGGACAGTGAGTATGGCTACACCTTC. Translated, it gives CASSRVRDSEYGYTF.